The rows below give T cell receptor beta chains drawn from one sample of a study of response to subunit inactivated influenza vaccine. Via MiXCR, TCRdb re-called the RT-PCR reads, giving one row per CDR3 protein. Altogether 650,000 to 800,000 distinct CDR3 sequences are present, over 11% being singletons, with the ten largest covering approximately 6.5%. Sequences were derived from PBMCs from blood, sampled less than 15 days before vaccination. These receptors were taken from a man aged 50 to 60 who received an inactivated influenza vaccine. CDR3s include the opening cysteine and the closing phenylalanine or tryptophan. A D gene is named only where the DNA matches it firmly. The size of a clone is reported for some rows only, either as once, few or many, or as a class for expanded clones.

j_gene,v_gene,abundance,d_gene,CDR3nt,CDR3aa
TRBJ2-7,TRBV29-1,.,.,TGCAGCGGAGCGACAGTCTCCTACGAGCAGTACTTC,CSGATVSYEQYF
TRBJ2-3,TRBV7-2,.,TRBD2,TGTGCCAGCAGCTTACAGCGGGGAAGCACAGATACGCAGTATTTT,CASSLQRGSTDTQYF
TRBJ1-2,TRBV3-1,.,.,TGTGCCAGCAGCCGAGAATGGACAGCTAACTATGGCTGCACCTTC,CASSREWTANYGCTF
TRBJ1-6,TRBV20-1,few,.,TGCAGTGCTAGAGCTGGGGGAGACGGATCACCCCTCCACTTT,CSARAGGDGSPLHF
TRBJ1-2,TRBV5-1,few,.,TGCGCCAGCGGATTCCAGGGACAAATGAACTATGGCTACACCTTC,CASGFQGQMNYGYTF
TRBJ2-1,TRBV5-1,many,.,TGCGCCAGCAGCCCGGCGGCCAGGGCCTCCTACAATGAGCAGTTCTTC,CASSPAARASYNEQFF
TRBJ1-1,TRBV4-1,.,.,TGCGCCAGCAGCCAAGATTTTGCTGAAGCTTTCTTT,CASSQDFAEAFF
TRBJ2-7,TRBV5-1,.,.,TGCGCCAGCAGCTTGGTCGGTAATAGCGCCTCCTACGAGCAGTACTTC,CASSLVGNSASYEQYF
TRBJ2-5,TRBV6-2/TRBV6-3,.,TRBD2,TGTGCCAGCAGTCACCGCCTAGCGGTCCAAGAGACCCAGTACTTC,CASSHRLAVQETQYF
TRBJ2-3,TRBV7-9,.,.,TGTGCCAGCAGCTTAGCCCCCGGAGCGGACACAGATACGCAGTATTTT,CASSLAPGADTDTQYF